The following is a TCR beta chain sequence with its context. These data are taken from a study of blood T cell repertoires in COVID-19. The data were produced by immunoSEQ multiplex PCR, yet TCRdb's version contains in-frame clones alone and is incomplete. The table lists a few hundred thousand clones, roughly 86% of them singletons, with roughly 1.2% in the top ten. Germline-derived CDR1 and CDR2 are MRHNA and SNTAGT. V lost 3 bases, J lost 4 bases, and 3 bases stayed unmatched. This CDR3 has 14 amino acids. The chain couples TRBV6-4 to TRBJ1-2; 9 bases match TRBD1. This clonotype originated in a human donor with acute or convalescent COVID-19. The donor label of this sample is uncertain. The specimen was peripheral blood. The CDR3 sequence: CASSESGQGYGYTF. The CDR3 DNA sequence: TGTGCCAGCAGTGAATCGGGACAGGGCTATGGCTACACCTTC.